This entry features one T cell receptor beta chain sequence. The target of this receptor is not known. It has no much larger one-base neighbor in the sample; base qualities were not kept. These data are taken from a study of T-cell memory formation after mild COVID-19 (dated by TCRdb to the early 2020s). General notes on the study: TCR sequence clusters from the two donors were largely donor specific. The cohort was made up of two young adult volunteers, one female and one male, who were previously healthy. Longitudinal TCRalpha and TCRbeta repertoire sequencing tracked T-cell clones expanding and contracting after mild COVID-19 in two donors. The study at large found these results: The study covered only two mild cases, and larger cohorts including severe cases with pre-infection samples were considered necessary. Contracting CD4+ clones turned up mainly in the CM and EM memory subsets, whereas EMRA was where CD8+ clones were enriched. Some responding clones were detected in pre-infection memory, suggesting pre-existing cross-reactive memory T cells joined the SARS-CoV-2 response. Clones that contracted from day 15 to 85 showed balanced CD4/CD8 phenotypes, whereas a second wave of clones that expanded from day 15 to 37 leaned towards CD4+. SARS-CoV-2 specificity was not confirmed for the second-wave clones peaking on day 37.

CDR1 and CDR2 are read off the germline V gene as SGHRS and YFSETQ. Trimming at the junction amounts to 5 bases on V and 4 bases on J, and the germline ends lie 17 bases apart. There are 15 amino acids in the CDR3, from cysteine to phenylalanine inclusive. Just CDR3 DNA is preserved here, 45 bases in frame from base 1. Sequenced on an Illumina NovaSeq 6000. Using 5'RACE with constant-segment primers, TCRalpha and TCRbeta cDNA libraries were constructed, with sample barcodes and unique molecular identifiers added in the process. Trizol reagent was used to extract RNA from every sample. Libraries were amplified in two PCR steps, with a second sample barcode and Illumina TruSeq adapters added in the second step. The libraries were sequenced on an Illumina NovaSeq using 2 x 150 bp paired-end reads. The authors' pipeline ran thus. With migec v1.2.7, reads were demultiplexed and then collapsed into UMI-guided consensus sequences. Using mixcr v2.1.11, UMI consensuses were aligned to TRA and TRB V and J templates and then assembled into clonotypes. A clonotype was counted as expanded or contracted only when both edgeR and NoisET called the clonotype significant, with the noise models trained on biological replicates. edgeR calls used a false discovery rate-adjusted p below 0.01 and a log2 fold-change threshold of 1. PCA with hierarchical clustering of max-normalized trajectories of the 1000 most abundant clonotypes was used as exploratory dynamics analysis. Each responding clone was given a CD4 or CD8 phenotype based on the CD4+ and CD8+ repertoires, which had been sequenced separately. TCRdb reprocessed the public reads (quality trimming at Q25 with fastp, clone calling with MiXCR) and kept in-frame beta chains. Every entry covers one CDR3 protein and lists the most common genes and DNA from its rows. Clone size and V and J calls follow TCRdb, not the original study. A total of a few hundred thousand distinct CDR3 sequences appear in this sample, roughly 30% of them only once. Together, the top ten hold over 9.5% of the sample.

PBMCs were isolated by Ficoll-Paque density gradient centrifugation. Here the chain combines TRBV5-1 and TRBJ2-3, and possibly TRBD2, on 5 matching bases. This sequence originates from an adult woman who had mild COVID-19 (a few samples of this study predate the infection). The sample titles of this study are shuffled in the database, so cell type and time point are left out; the donor was told from shared clones. Sequencing input: PBMCs or a T cell subset sorted from them (not recorded which). The DNA is as follows: TGCGCCAGCAGTTACGGACTGGCCGCGGCAGATACGCAGTATTTT. Translated, this gives CASSYGLAAADTQYF.